Presented here are 28 T cell receptor beta chains from one specimen sequenced in a study of cytomegalovirus exposure and HLA in healthy donors. Use of 60 Vbeta and 13 Jbeta primers characterized the PCR. Using immunoSEQ multiplex PCR, the repertoire was profiled, and TCRdb retains in-frame clones only, with some absent. The sample yields approximately 170,000 clones, around four fifths seen once. Sequenced input: PBMCs. These receptors were obtained from a man younger than 35 in good health and CMV-seropositive.

This chain links TRBV14 with TRBJ2-2, with 8 bases fitting TRBD1. The CDR3 extends over 14 amino acids. Trimming took 8 bases from V and 6 from J; bases not matched to a gene: 8. The germline gives CDR1 SGHDN, CDR2 FVKESK. The CDR3 loop reads CASSGTGVSGELFF. In DNA form, the CDR3 reads TGTGCCAGCTCCGGGACAGGAGTCTCCGGGGAGCTGTTTTTT. The full variable domain, with the rest looked up from reference TRBV14 and TRBJ2-2, is EAGVTQFPSHSVIEKGQTVTLRCDPISGHDNLYWYRRVMGKEIKFLLHFVKESKQDESGMPNNRFLAERTGGTYSTLKVQPAELEDSGVYFCASSGTGVSGELFFGEGSRLTVL.

This chain uses TRBV27 with TRBJ2-4; tentatively, D is TRBD2 (6 bases). V lost 5 bases to trimming and J lost 3 bases, with 11 bases between them. The germline V gene encodes CDR1 MNHEY and CDR2 SMNVEV (reference sequence). The CDR3 covers 14 residues. The CDR3 reads CASSPLSGKNIQYF. The CDR3 nucleotides read TGTGCCAGCAGTCCCCTTAGCGGCAAAAACATTCAGTACTTC.

V gene TRBV6-1 combines with J gene TRBJ1-2, with a tentative D call TRBD1 (6 bases). Looked up from germline, CDR1 is MNHNS and CDR2 is SASEGT. V was pared by 8 bases and J by 7 bases, with 23 bases between. This CDR3 region has 15 residues. CDR3 sequence reads: CASPKPRTDSIGYTF. CDR3 DNA: TGTGCCAGCCCAAAACCCCGGACAGACTCTATTGGCTACACCTTC.

This clone was counted only a few times. The gene calls are TRBV6-1 and TRBJ1-5; 8 bases agree with TRBD1. The junction had 8 bases not matched to a gene; V was cut back by 7 bases and J by 6 bases. The CDR3 contains 14 residues. CDR1 MNHNS and CDR2 SASEGT come from the germline V gene. Written as DNA, the CDR3 is TGTGCCAGCACCCCGCAGGGGGCGGTTCAGCCCCAGCATTTT. This sequence encodes CASTPQGAVQPQHF.

This chain connects TRBV19 to TRBJ1-6; perhaps TRBD1 as D (6 bases). This CDR3 is 15 amino acids long. Per germline, CDR1 LNHDA and CDR2 SQIVND (reference sequence). Trimming removed 7 bases at V and 6 bases at J, with 16 bases between. This CDR3 is CASNPGTPPNSPLHF. The CDR3 region has the DNA TGTGCCAGTAACCCCGGGACACCGCCTAATTCACCCCTCCACTTT. The full variable domain, completed using reference TRBV19 and TRBJ1-6, is DGGITQSPKYLFRKEGQNVTLSCEQNLNHDAMYWYRQDPGQGLRLIYYSQIVNDFQKGDIAEGYSVSREKKESFPLTVTSAQKNPTAFYLCASNPGTPPNSPLHFGNGTRLTVT.

J is TRBJ2-2 and V is TRBV19; D might be TRBD1 (5 bases). Germline V gene sequence: CDR1 LNHDA, CDR2 SQIVND (reference sequence). The V and J ends lost 7 bases and 5 bases respectively, with 17 bases between them. This CDR3 has 15 amino acids. The CDR3 loop is CASNIGQGKTGELFF. CDR3 nucleotide sequence: TGTGCCAGTAACATTGGGCAGGGAAAAACCGGGGAGCTGTTTTTT.

As to this clone: One end of the junction fails to match germline, which may point to a read error. The chain carries TRBV28 and TRBJ1-5, with 7 bases lining up with TRBD1. CDR1 is MDHEN and CDR2 is SYDVKM in the germline V gene. This CDR3 region has 18 residues. The CDR3 DNA is TGTGTCAGCAGTTCCGGACAGGTTGGTGTATATAGCAATCAGCCCCAGCATTTT. Amino acids: CVSSSGQVGVYSNQPQHF. The full variable domain, rest sourced from reference TRBV28 and TRBJ1-5, is DVKVTQSSRYLVKRTGEKVFLECVQDMDHENMFWYRQDPGLGLRLIYFSYDVKMKEKGDIPEGYSVSREKKERFSLILESASTNQTSMYLCVSSSGQVGVYSNQPQHFGDGTRLSIL.

CDR3: CAWNGQGNTAEAFF. CDR3 coding DNA: TGTGCCTGGAACGGACAGGGGAATACTGCTGAAGCTTTCTTT. V usage is TRBV30 and J usage is TRBJ1-1; 9 positions match TRBD1. CDR3 length: 14 amino acids. The V gene end was trimmed by 4 bases and the J gene end by 6 bases; junction bases not matched to a gene: 9. CDR1 is GTSNPN and CDR2 is SVGIG in the germline V gene (reference sequence). The whole variable domain, filled in from reference TRBV30 and TRBJ1-1, reads SQTIHQWPATLVQPVGSPLSLECTVEGTSNPNLYWYRQAAGRGLQLLFYSVGIGQISSEVPQNLSASRPQDRQFILSSKKLLLSDSGFYLCAWNGQGNTAEAFFGQGTRLTVV.

The chain is built from TRBV6-6 and TRBJ2-3; 7 nucleotides agree with TRBD2. Germline V gene lookup returns CDR1 MNHNY and CDR2 SVGAGI (reference sequence). The junction had 10 bases not matched to a gene; V was cut back by 5 bases and J by 2 bases. The CDR3 spans 16 residues. The CDR3 nucleotides are TGTGCCAGCAGTCAATTAGTGGGGGGGTTCACAGATACGCAGTATTTT. The encoded protein is CASSQLVGGFTDTQYF.

This clone was observed a few times. The V and J genes are TRBV27 and TRBJ2-7, with D tentatively TRBD2 (7 bases). Trimming removed 5 bases at V and 3 bases at J, with 14 bases between. Germline V CDR1 and CDR2: MNHEY, SMNVEV (reference sequence). The CDR3 has 14 amino acids. Written as DNA, the CDR3 is TGTGCCAGCAGTCCTGGGGGGGCTTACTACGAGCAGTACTTC. It encodes CASSPGGAYYEQYF.

V usage is TRBV6-4 and J usage is TRBJ1-2; weak D call: TRBD1 (5 bases). The germline V gene has CDR1 MRHNA and CDR2 SNTAGT. V gave up 4 bases and J gave up 7 bases, with 7 bases separating them. CDR3 length: 11 amino acids. CDR3 in amino acids: CASSAGLGYTF. Here the CDR3 DNA reads TGTGCCAGCAGTGCAGGGCTTGGCTACACCTTC.

In its sample, this clone was seen once. The J gene is TRBJ2-1, the V gene TRBV11-2; possibly TRBD2 for D (6 bases). CDR1 and CDR2 from the germline V gene are SGHAT and FQNNGV. The CDR3 extends over 14 amino acids. The V end was cut by 9 bases, the J end by 5 bases, with 17 bases between. The CDR3 here is CASGRLVGHNEQFF. CDR3 DNA sequence: TGTGCCAGTGGTCGACTAGTGGGTCACAATGAGCAGTTCTTC.

The gene calls are TRBV5-4 and TRBJ2-7; perhaps TRBD1 as D (6 bases). V gave up 3 bases and J gave up 3 bases, with 7 bases separating them. Germline V gives CDR1 SGHNT, CDR2 YYREEE (reference sequence). The CDR3 has 12 amino acids. The CDR3 here is CASSWGLYEQYF. The CDR3 DNA follows: TGTGCCAGCAGCTGGGGGCTCTACGAGCAGTACTTC.

V is TRBV6-6 and J is TRBJ2-7; 7 bases align to TRBD1. The germline V gene has CDR1 MNHNY and CDR2 SVGAGI (reference sequence). The length of the CDR3 is 14 residues. Germline trimming cut 5 bases from V and 1 base from J; bases unmatched to any gene: 5. The CDR3 DNA reads as TGTGCCAGCAGTCTGACAGGGAATTCCTACGAGCAGTACTTC. Encoded protein: CASSLTGNSYEQYF.

This chain joins TRBV6-1 and TRBJ2-3; D ambiguous. V lost 2 bases and J lost 4, with 10 bases in between. CDR3 length: 14 amino acids. Germline lookup yields CDR1 MNHNS and CDR2 SASEGT. The DNA for the CDR3 is TGTGCCAGCAGTGAATTACGGTTCCCAGATACGCAGTATTTT. It specifies CASSELRFPDTQYF.

The chain is built from TRBV13 and TRBJ2-7, with 7 bases matching TRBD2. The CDR3 consists of 15 residues. The germline gives CDR1 PRHDT, CDR2 FYEKMQ (reference sequence). With V trimmed by 0 bases and J by 1 base, 3 bases remained unmatched. CDR3 sequence (DNA): TGTGCCAGCAGCTTAGGGGAGCGGGGATCCTACGAGCAGTACTTC. Translating it yields CASSLGERGSYEQYF.

This chain connects TRBV7-2 to TRBJ2-3; 8 bases are a match to TRBD1. The CDR3 length is 14 residues. CDR1 is SGHTA, CDR2 FQGNSA, per germline. The trim removed 5 bases at V and 2 bases at J, leaving 3 bases unmatched. The CDR3 spells CASSKDRVTDTQYF. The CDR3 DNA reads as TGTGCCAGCAGCAAGGACAGGGTCACAGATACGCAGTATTTT.

V is TRBV7-9 and J is TRBJ1-3; possible D gene TRBD1, 5 bases. The germline V gene encodes CDR1 SEHNR and CDR2 FQNEAQ (reference sequence). Trimming stripped 4 bases from V and 0 bases from J, with 19 bases between. The CDR3 length is 18 residues. The CDR3 sequence: CASSYPKFGGTSGNTIYF. DNA for the CDR3: TGTGCCAGCAGCTACCCGAAGTTTGGAGGGACCTCTGGAAACACCATATATTTT.

As regards this clone: The same CDR3 also results from other DNA sequences found in this sample. The J gene is TRBJ2-5, the V gene TRBV7-9; D perhaps matches TRBD2 (6 bases). CDR1 SEHNR and CDR2 FQNEAQ come from the germline V gene (reference sequence). Trimming pared 4 bases from V and 3 bases from J, leaving 6 bases between. CDR3 length: 12 amino acids. CDR3 amino acids: CASSWGEETQYF. CDR3 bases: TGTGCCAGCAGCTGGGGGGAAGAGACCCAGTACTTC.

This CDR3 is CAISGGPRDGENIQYF. CDR3 nucleotides: TGTGCCATCAGTGGGGGGCCTCGAGATGGTGAAAACATTCAGTACTTC. The gene calls are TRBV10-3 and TRBJ2-4; possible D gene TRBD1, 6 bases. Germline assignment: CDR1 ENHRY and CDR2 SYGVKD. V gave up 4 bases and J gave up 5 bases, with 18 bases separating them. The CDR3 length is 16 residues.

This clone occurred a few times. V and J are TRBV27 and TRBJ1-1; 8 nucleotides match TRBD1. Trimming took 6 bases from V and 4 from J; bases not matched to a gene: 4. The CDR3 sequence is 13 residues long. The germline CDR1 and CDR2 sequences are MNHEY and SMNVEV (reference sequence). As DNA, the CDR3 is TGTGCCAGCAGGATAACAGGGGGCACTGAAGCTTTCTTT. Translating it yields CASRITGGTEAFF.

The CDR3 DNA follows: TGTGCCAGCAGCTTAGACCCGAACAGATTGAACACTGAAGCTTTCTTT. This codes for CASSLDPNRLNTEAFF. This chain connects TRBV7-9 to TRBJ1-1; D not resolved. The CDR3 consists of 16 residues. V lost 1 base, J lost 0 bases, and 12 bases lay in between. In germline, CDR1 is SEHNR, CDR2 FQNEAQ (reference sequence).

This chain uses TRBV7-2 with TRBJ2-7, with D perhaps matching TRBD2 (6 bases). This CDR3 comprises 14 residues. Germline values: CDR1 SGHTA, CDR2 FQGNSA. V was shortened by 5 bases and J by 3 bases, with 14 bases between the two germline ends. In DNA, the CDR3 is TGTGCCAGCAGCATACCGGGACTGAACTACGAGCAGTACTTC. The encoded protein is CASSIPGLNYEQYF. The variable domain in full, with the rest retrieved from reference TRBV7-2 and TRBJ2-7, is GAGVSQSPSNKVTEKGKDVELRCDPISGHTALYWYRQSLGQGLEFLIYFQGNSAPDKSGLPSDRFSAERTGGSVSTLTIQRTQQEDSAVYLCASSIPGLNYEQYFGPGTRLTVT.

The V gene is TRBV29-1, the J gene TRBJ1-1, with D unresolved. The CDR3 contains 13 residues. Trimming left V 7 bases short and J 4 bases short, with 16 bases between. Germline V gives CDR1 SQVTM, CDR2 ANQGSEA. This CDR3 reads CSADSEGSTEAFF. The CDR3 DNA reads as TGCAGCGCCGATTCGGAGGGAAGCACTGAAGCTTTCTTT.

This clone has a count of ten or more. The rearrangement links TRBV6-1 to TRBJ2-7; a weak D match, TRBD2 (5 bases). In germline, CDR1 is MNHNS, CDR2 SASEGT. The V and J ends lost 4 bases and 11 bases respectively, with 15 bases between them. This CDR3 is 12 amino acids long. CDR3 amino acids: CASSVVPHGEYF. CDR3 DNA: TGTGCCAGCAGTGTAGTTCCTCACGGGGAGTACTTC.

The CDR3 spells CASSVGVAGSGDNEQFF. The CDR3 DNA sequence: TGTGCCAGCAGCGTAGGGGTAGCGGGATCGGGGGACAATGAGCAGTTCTTC. This sequence joins TRBV9 and TRBJ2-1; 8 bases map to TRBD2. Germline CDR1 is SGDLS and CDR2 is YYNGEE. Germline trimming cut 0 bases from V and 5 bases from J; bases unmatched to any gene: 10. This CDR3 comprises 17 residues. Using reference TRBV9 and TRBJ2-1 for the parts outside the CDR3, the full variable domain is DSGVTQTPKHLITATGQRVTLRCSPRSGDLSVYWYQQSLDQGLQFLIQYYNGEERAKGNILERFSAQQFPDLHSELNLSSLELGDSALYFCASSVGVAGSGDNEQFFGPGTRLTVL.

The rearrangement uses TRBV7-8 and TRBJ1-1; D may be TRBD1 (6 bases). This CDR3 comprises 16 residues. Germline V lookup: CDR1 SGHVS, CDR2 FQNEAQ. Trimming stripped 5 bases from V and 0 bases from J, with 16 bases between. The CDR3 spells CASSTTGIGMNTEAFF. Written as DNA, the CDR3 is TGTGCCAGCAGCACCACAGGGATAGGCATGAACACTGAAGCTTTCTTT. Full variable domain (remainder filled in from reference TRBV7-8 and TRBJ1-1): GAGVSQSPRYKVAKRGQDVALRCDPISGHVSLFWYQQALGQGPEFLTYFQNEAQLDKSGLPSDRFFAERPEGSVSTLKIQRTQQEDSAVYLCASSTTGIGMNTEAFFGQGTRLTVV.

The chain couples TRBV30 to TRBJ1-1; TRBD1 matches 10 bases. The CDR3 has 15 amino acids. The trim removed 7 bases at V and 0 bases at J, leaving 8 bases unmatched. Germline CDR1 reads GTSNPN; CDR2 reads SVGIG (reference sequence). CDR3 sequence (DNA): TGTGCCTCGTCCCGGGACAGGGGCTTGAACACTGAAGCTTTCTTT. Its translation: CASSRDRGLNTEAFF.